The clone carrying this T cell receptor gamma chain was detected a few times. TCRdb reanalysed the reads with CATT. This sample yields about 1,700 gamma-chain clones, of which 9% to 15% are seen a single time; about 49% belongs to the top ten. This record comes from a study of gamma-delta chains in newborns, infants, children. Study summary: Polyclonal expansion of innate γδ T cells after birth follows microbial exposure.

Sequenced input: blood. This TCR was sampled from a child who was a newborn, infant or young child, either healthy, febrile or measles-vaccinated (not recorded which).

The CDR3 DNA sequence: TGTGCCACCTGGGATGGGGTAGGCACTGGTTGGTTCAAGATATTT. Protein sequence: CATWDGVGTGWFKIF. V and J are TRGV8 and TRGJP1. The CDR3 contains 15 residues. With 3 bases clipped from V and 4 bases from J, the junction kept 8 bases outside the gene matches. Looked up from germline, CDR1 is VENAVY and CDR2 is YDSYNSRV.